This T cell receptor (beta chain) derives from a study of CD8+CD57+ T cells in acquired aplastic anemia. Overall study context: Where healthy donors were concerned, CD4+ cells averaged around 9.9 million reads.

Study-wide points: The same twenty-nine CD8+ CDR3 sequences occurred in patients and in controls. Simpson's diversity of CD8+ cells was not significantly different in patients compared with controls.

The CDR3 spans 16 residues. The germline gives CDR1 SGDLS, CDR2 YYNGEE. Trimming at V came to 0 bases and at J to 1 base, leaving 5 bases not matched to a gene. The use of genomic DNA as template underpinned the TCR beta VDJ and CDR3 profiling. TCRdb re-called the reads with MiXCR, one entry per CDR3 protein. This table holds 62,000 or so distinct CDR3 sequences, approximately 50% found once. In this sample, this clonotype turned up many times. Its antigen is not identified. The V gene is TRBV9, the J gene TRBJ2-3; 7 bases line up with TRBD2. This clonotype originated in a human donor in good health, serving as a control. The sample was sorted CD4+, CD8+, or CD8+CD57+ T cells (not recorded which) from PBMCs. In DNA, the CDR3 is TGTGCCAGCAGCGTAGCAAGCGGGGACGGCACAGATACGCAGTATTTT. Protein: CASSVASGDGTDTQYF.